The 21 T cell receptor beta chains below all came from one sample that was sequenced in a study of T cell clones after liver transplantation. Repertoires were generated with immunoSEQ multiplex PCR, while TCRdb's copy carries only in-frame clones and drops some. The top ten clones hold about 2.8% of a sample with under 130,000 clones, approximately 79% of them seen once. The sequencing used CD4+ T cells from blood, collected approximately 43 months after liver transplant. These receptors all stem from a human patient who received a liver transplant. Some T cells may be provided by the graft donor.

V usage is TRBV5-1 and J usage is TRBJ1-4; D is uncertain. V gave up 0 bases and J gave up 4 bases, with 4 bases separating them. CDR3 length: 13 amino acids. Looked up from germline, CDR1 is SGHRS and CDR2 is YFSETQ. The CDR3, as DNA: TGCGCCAGCAGCTTGGACCATAATGAAAAACTGTTTTTT. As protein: CASSLDHNEKLFF.

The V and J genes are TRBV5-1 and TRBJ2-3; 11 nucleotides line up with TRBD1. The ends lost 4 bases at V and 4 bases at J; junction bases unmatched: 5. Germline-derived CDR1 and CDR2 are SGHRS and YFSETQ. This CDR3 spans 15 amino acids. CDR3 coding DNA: TGCGCCAGCAGCCTGGACAGGGGGCCCCCAGATACGCAGTATTTT. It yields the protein CASSLDRGPPDTQYF.

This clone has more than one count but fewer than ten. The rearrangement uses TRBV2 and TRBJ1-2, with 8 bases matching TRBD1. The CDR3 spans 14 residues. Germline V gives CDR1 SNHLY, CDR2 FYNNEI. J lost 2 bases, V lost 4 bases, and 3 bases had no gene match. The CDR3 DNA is TGTGCCAGCAGTGGCAGGACAGGGAACTATGGCTACACCTTC. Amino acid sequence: CASSGRTGNYGYTF.

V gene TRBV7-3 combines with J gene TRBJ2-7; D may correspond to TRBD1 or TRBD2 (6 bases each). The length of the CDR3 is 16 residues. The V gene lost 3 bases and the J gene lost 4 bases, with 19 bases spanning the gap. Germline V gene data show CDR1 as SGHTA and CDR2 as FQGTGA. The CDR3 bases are TGTGCCAGCAGCTTCGGGCCGTCGGGGGCCTCGTACGAGCAGTACTTC. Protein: CASSFGPSGASYEQYF.

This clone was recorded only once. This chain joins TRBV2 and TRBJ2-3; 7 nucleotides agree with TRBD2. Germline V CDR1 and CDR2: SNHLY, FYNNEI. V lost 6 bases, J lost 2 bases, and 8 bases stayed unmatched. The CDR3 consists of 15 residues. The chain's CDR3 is CASRRSGALTDTQYF. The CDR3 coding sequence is TGTGCCAGCAGAAGAAGCGGGGCACTCACAGATACGCAGTATTTT.

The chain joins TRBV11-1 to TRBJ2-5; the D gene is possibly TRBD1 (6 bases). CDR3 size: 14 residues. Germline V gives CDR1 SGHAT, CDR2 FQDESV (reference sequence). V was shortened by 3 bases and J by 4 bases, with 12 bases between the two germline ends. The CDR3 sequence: CASSLGRGPETQYF. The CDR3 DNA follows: TGTGCCAGCAGCTTGGGCAGGGGTCCAGAGACCCAGTACTTC.

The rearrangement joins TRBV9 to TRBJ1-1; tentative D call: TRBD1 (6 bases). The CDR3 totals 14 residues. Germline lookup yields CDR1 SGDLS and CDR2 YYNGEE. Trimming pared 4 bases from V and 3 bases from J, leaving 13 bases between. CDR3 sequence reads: CASSLDSSYTEAFF. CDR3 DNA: TGTGCCAGCAGCCTGGACAGTTCTTACACTGAAGCTTTCTTT.

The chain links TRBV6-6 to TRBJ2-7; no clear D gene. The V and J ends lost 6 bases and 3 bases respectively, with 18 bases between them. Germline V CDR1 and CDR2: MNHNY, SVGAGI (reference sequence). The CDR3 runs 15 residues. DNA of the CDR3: TGTGCCAGCAGCCCCCCCCTTTGGCGGAACTACGAGCAGTACTTC. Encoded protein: CASSPPLWRNYEQYF.

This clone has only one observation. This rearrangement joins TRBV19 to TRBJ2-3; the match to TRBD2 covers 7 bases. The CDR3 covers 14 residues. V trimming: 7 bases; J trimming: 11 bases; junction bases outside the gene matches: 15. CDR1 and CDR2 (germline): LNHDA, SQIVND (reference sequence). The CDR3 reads CASNLRGEDLRQYF. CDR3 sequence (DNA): TGTGCCAGTAACCTCCGGGGGGAAGATTTAAGGCAGTATTTT.

The CDR3 coding sequence is TGTGCCAGCAGATTCGGGACTAGCGGAACCTACGAGCAGTACTTC. It encodes CASRFGTSGTYEQYF. J is TRBJ2-7 and V is TRBV11-2; 11 bases are a match to TRBD2. J lost 2 bases, V lost 6 bases, and 6 bases had no gene match. Germline V lookup: CDR1 SGHAT, CDR2 FQNNGV. This CDR3 contains 15 residues.

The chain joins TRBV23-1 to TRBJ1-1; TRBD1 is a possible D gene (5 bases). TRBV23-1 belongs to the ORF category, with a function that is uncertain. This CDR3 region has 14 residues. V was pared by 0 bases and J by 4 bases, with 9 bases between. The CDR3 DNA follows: TGCGCCAGCAGTCAATCGGGGGGTGGCACTGAAGCTTTCTTT. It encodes CASSQSGGGTEAFF.

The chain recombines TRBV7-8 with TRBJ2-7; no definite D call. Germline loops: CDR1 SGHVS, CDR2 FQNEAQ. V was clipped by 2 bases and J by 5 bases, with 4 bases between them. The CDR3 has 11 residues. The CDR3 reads CASSLSHEQYF. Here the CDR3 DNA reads TGTGCCAGCAGCTTATCCCACGAGCAGTACTTC.

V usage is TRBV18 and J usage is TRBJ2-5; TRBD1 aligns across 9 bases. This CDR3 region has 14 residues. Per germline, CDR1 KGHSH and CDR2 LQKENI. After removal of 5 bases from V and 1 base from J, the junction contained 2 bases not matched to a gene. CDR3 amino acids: CASSGQGSQETQYF. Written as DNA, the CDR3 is TGTGCCAGCTCAGGACAGGGGTCCCAAGAGACCCAGTACTTC.

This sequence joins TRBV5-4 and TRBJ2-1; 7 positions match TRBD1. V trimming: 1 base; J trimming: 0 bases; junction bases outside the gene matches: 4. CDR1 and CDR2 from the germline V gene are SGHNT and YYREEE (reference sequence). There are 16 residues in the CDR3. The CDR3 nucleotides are TGTGCCAGCAGCTTGAGGGGGCTTCTCTCCTACAATGAGCAGTTCTTC. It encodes CASSLRGLLSYNEQFF.

In nucleotides, the CDR3 is TGTGCCAGCAGCTTATACCGGACAGTGCCCTCCTACGAGCAGTACTTC. Its protein product is CASSLYRTVPSYEQYF. The V and J genes are TRBV7-2 and TRBJ2-7, with a possible D match to TRBD1 (6 bases). The V and J ends lost 2 bases and 0 bases respectively, with 14 bases between them. CDR3 length: 16 amino acids. Germline V lookup: CDR1 SGHTA, CDR2 FQGNSA.

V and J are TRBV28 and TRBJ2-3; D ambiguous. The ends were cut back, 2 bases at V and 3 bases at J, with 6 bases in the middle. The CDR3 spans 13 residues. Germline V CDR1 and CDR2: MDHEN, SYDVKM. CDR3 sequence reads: CASSLGVTDTQYF. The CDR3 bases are TGTGCCAGCAGTTTAGGGGTGACAGATACGCAGTATTTT. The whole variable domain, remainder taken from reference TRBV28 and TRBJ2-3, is DVKVTQSSRYLVKRTGEKVFLECVQDMDHENMFWYRQDPGLGLRLIYFSYDVKMKEKGDIPEGYSVSREKKERFSLILESASTNQTSMYLCASSLGVTDTQYFGPGTRLTVL.

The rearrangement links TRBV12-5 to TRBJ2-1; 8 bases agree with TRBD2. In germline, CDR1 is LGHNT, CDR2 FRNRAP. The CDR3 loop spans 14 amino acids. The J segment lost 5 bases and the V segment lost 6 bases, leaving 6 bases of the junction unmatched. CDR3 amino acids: CASGSGTSHNEQFF. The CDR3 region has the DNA TGTGCTAGTGGGTCCGGGACTAGTCACAATGAGCAGTTCTTC.

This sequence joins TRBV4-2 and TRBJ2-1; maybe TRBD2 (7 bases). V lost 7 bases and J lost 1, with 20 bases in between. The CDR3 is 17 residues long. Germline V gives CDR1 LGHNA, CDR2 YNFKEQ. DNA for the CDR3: TGTGCCAGCAAAGGGAGGGGGACCGCCTCGTCCTACAATGAGCAGTTCTTC. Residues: CASKGRGTASSYNEQFF.

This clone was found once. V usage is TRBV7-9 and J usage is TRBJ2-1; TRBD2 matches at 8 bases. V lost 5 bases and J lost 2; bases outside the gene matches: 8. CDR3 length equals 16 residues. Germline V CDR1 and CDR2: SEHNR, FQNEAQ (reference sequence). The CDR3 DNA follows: TGTGCCAGCAGCCCCTGGTTTAGCGGGACCTACAATGAGCAGTTCTTC. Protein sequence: CASSPWFSGTYNEQFF.

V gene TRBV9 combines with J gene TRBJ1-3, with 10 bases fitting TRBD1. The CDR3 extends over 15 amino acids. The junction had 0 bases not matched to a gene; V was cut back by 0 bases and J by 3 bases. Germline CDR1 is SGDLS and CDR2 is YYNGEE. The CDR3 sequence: CASSVGTGGGNTIYF. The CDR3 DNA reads TGTGCCAGCAGCGTAGGGACAGGGGGTGGAAACACCATATATTTT. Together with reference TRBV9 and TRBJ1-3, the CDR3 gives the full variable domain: DSGVTQTPKHLITATGQRVTLRCSPRSGDLSVYWYQQSLDQGLQFLIQYYNGEERAKGNILERFSAQQFPDLHSELNLSSLELGDSALYFCASSVGTGGGNTIYFGEGSWLTVV.

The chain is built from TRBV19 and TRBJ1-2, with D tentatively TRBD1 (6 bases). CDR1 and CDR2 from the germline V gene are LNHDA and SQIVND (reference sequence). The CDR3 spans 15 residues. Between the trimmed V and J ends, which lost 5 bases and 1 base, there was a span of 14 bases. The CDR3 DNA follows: TGTGCCAGTAGTGTCAGGGGAACGGATAACTATGGCTACACCTTC. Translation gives CASSVRGTDNYGYTF.